Detailed here is one T cell receptor (beta chain). TCRdb keeps only in-frame clones here, not all; method: immunoSEQ multiplex PCR. The data show approximately 39,000 clones, over 70% seen once. This specimen comes from a study of PD-1 blockade in classical Hodgkin lymphoma. Time point in this sample: cycle 4 day 1 (C4D1), after six to seven weeks of nivolumab. In every patient, relapse followed autologous stem cell transplantation, while exposure to brentuximab vedotin differed. The sample was peripheral blood mononuclear cells (PBMCs), taken before the fourth cycle of nivolumab. This TCR was recovered from a human donor with classical Hodgkin lymphoma.

The CDR3 loop is CGVLGSAFSGNTIYF. CDR3 bases: TGCGGGGTCTTGGGGTCAGCCTTCTCTGGAAACACCATATATTTT. This chain links TRBV29-1 with TRBJ1-3, with D unclear. CDR3 length: 15 residues. CDR1 and CDR2 (germline): SQVTM, ANQGSEA.